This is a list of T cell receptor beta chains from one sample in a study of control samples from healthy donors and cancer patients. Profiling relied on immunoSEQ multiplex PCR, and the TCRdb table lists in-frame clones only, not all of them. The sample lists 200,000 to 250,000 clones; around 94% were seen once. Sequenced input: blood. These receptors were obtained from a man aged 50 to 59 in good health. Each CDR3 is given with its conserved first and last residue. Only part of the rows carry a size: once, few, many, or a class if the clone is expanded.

CDR3 protein: CAGSGTRGNSPLHF; V gene: TRBV2; clone size: once; J gene: TRBJ1-6
CDR3 protein: CASSLSRDAYGYTF; V gene: TRBV27; clone size: -; J gene: TRBJ1-2
CDR3 protein: CASSLRVGDGYTF; V gene: TRBV11-2; clone size: -; J gene: TRBJ1-2
CDR3 protein: CASSLMTSTGEAFF; V gene: TRBV27; clone size: -; J gene: TRBJ1-1
CDR3 protein: CASSGTVLGYGYTF; V gene: TRBV3-1/TRBV3-2; clone size: once; J gene: TRBJ1-2
CDR3 protein: CASSSWTDATEAFF; V gene: TRBV27; clone size: once; J gene: TRBJ1-1
CDR3 protein: CASSPQDTQYF; V gene: TRBV7-2; clone size: -; J gene: TRBJ2-3
CDR3 protein: CASSLGSTANTEAFF; V gene: TRBV5-1; clone size: -; J gene: TRBJ1-1
CDR3 protein: CASSLGSNTGELFF; V gene: TRBV7-9; clone size: -; J gene: TRBJ2-2
CDR3 protein: CASSYSGGPQETQYF; V gene: TRBV7-9; clone size: -; J gene: TRBJ2-5
CDR3 protein: CASRPDRGDLYNSPLHF; V gene: TRBV27; clone size: -; J gene: TRBJ1-6
CDR3 protein: CASSFKPIDTQYF; V gene: TRBV11-2; clone size: -; J gene: TRBJ2-3
CDR3 protein: CAIRGGLAGGTDTQYF; V gene: TRBV10-3; clone size: -; J gene: TRBJ2-3
CDR3 protein: CASSLASGTRNEQFF; V gene: TRBV27; clone size: -; J gene: TRBJ2-1
CDR3 protein: CASSFGEAVNQPQHF; V gene: TRBV7-9; clone size: -; J gene: TRBJ1-5
CDR3 protein: CASSQVGGTGSYEQYF; V gene: TRBV3-1/TRBV3-2; clone size: -; J gene: TRBJ2-7
CDR3 protein: CASKGGRLGAFF; V gene: TRBV25-1; clone size: -; J gene: TRBJ1-1
CDR3 protein: CSVSRTRTDTQYF; V gene: TRBV29-1; clone size: -; J gene: TRBJ2-3
CDR3 protein: CASSVINTEAFF; V gene: TRBV18; clone size: once; J gene: TRBJ1-1
CDR3 protein: CASSLTNQPQHF; V gene: TRBV28; clone size: -; J gene: TRBJ1-5
CDR3 protein: CASSLALAGVNTGELFF; V gene: TRBV11-1; clone size: -; J gene: TRBJ2-2
CDR3 protein: CASSFSGTKEKLFF; V gene: TRBV6-5; clone size: -; J gene: TRBJ1-4
CDR3 protein: CASSYKRRGFNYGYTF; V gene: TRBV7-3; clone size: -; J gene: TRBJ1-2
CDR3 protein: CASRRRPRGGAFF; V gene: TRBV6-5; clone size: -; J gene: TRBJ1-1
CDR3 protein: CASSLEGNIEAFF; V gene: TRBV5-4; clone size: -; J gene: TRBJ1-1
CDR3 protein: CASSLGLGRGANYGYTF; V gene: TRBV5-4; clone size: -; J gene: TRBJ1-2
CDR3 protein: CASSQGQGSPLHF; V gene: TRBV3-1/TRBV3-2; clone size: once; J gene: TRBJ1-6
CDR3 protein: CASSLGTGVHSPLHF; V gene: TRBV7-6; clone size: -; J gene: TRBJ1-6
CDR3 protein: CASSGQTGAYEQYF; V gene: TRBV9; clone size: -; J gene: TRBJ2-7
CDR3 protein: CASSPQSTGELFF; V gene: TRBV3-1/TRBV3-2; clone size: -; J gene: TRBJ2-2
CDR3 protein: CASGADGPTNEKLFF; V gene: TRBV4-1; clone size: -; J gene: TRBJ1-4
CDR3 protein: CASLPSRRFQETQYF; V gene: TRBV9; clone size: -; J gene: TRBJ2-5
CDR3 protein: CASSLEGLKGVGEQFF; V gene: TRBV5-1; clone size: once; J gene: TRBJ2-1
CDR3 protein: CASGGQGANYGYTF; V gene: TRBV2; clone size: -; J gene: TRBJ1-2
CDR3 protein: CASSITFEAEAFF; V gene: TRBV19; clone size: -; J gene: TRBJ1-1
CDR3 protein: CASRQGGSPLHF; V gene: TRBV6-5; clone size: -; J gene: TRBJ1-6
CDR3 protein: CATSRDPDRASYGYTF; V gene: TRBV15; clone size: -; J gene: TRBJ1-2
CDR3 protein: CASSLEGARSGNTIYF; V gene: TRBV5-1; clone size: once; J gene: TRBJ1-3
CDR3 protein: CSVAGDTGEPFF; V gene: TRBV29-1; clone size: -; J gene: TRBJ2-2
CDR3 protein: CASSWGQANTGELFF; V gene: TRBV5-1; clone size: -; J gene: TRBJ2-2
CDR3 protein: CAGSHGGDEQFF; V gene: TRBV12-3/TRBV12-4; clone size: -; J gene: TRBJ2-1
CDR3 protein: CATSVQRDSHSNQPQHF; V gene: TRBV24-1; clone size: -; J gene: TRBJ1-5
CDR3 protein: CATGLLRDTQYF; V gene: TRBV28; clone size: -; J gene: TRBJ2-3
CDR3 protein: CASSYLRGQGQPQHF; V gene: TRBV6-6; clone size: -; J gene: TRBJ1-5
CDR3 protein: CASSYSGGRKSGPQHF; V gene: TRBV6-6; clone size: -; J gene: TRBJ1-5
CDR3 protein: CASSLAGGDSGANVLTF; V gene: TRBV5-5; clone size: -; J gene: TRBJ2-6
CDR3 protein: CASSPTGQETQYF; V gene: TRBV18; clone size: -; J gene: TRBJ2-5
CDR3 protein: CASSLSTGGSYNEQFF; V gene: TRBV9; clone size: -; J gene: TRBJ2-1
CDR3 protein: CASSQGGTAGNTIYF; V gene: TRBV14; clone size: -; J gene: TRBJ1-3